This TCR beta chain was found in a study of T-cell memory formation after mild COVID-19. Findings and caveats of the study: Pre-infection memory harbored some responding clones, suggesting cross-reactive memory joined. Contracting clones from day 15 to 85 had balanced CD4/CD8; later expanders favoured CD4+. Day 37-peaking second-wave clones had unconfirmed SARS-CoV-2 specificity.

One entry per CDR3 protein results from TCRdb running MiXCR on the 5' RACE reads. The data contain tens of thousands of distinct CDR3 sequences, about 12% of them seen just once; the ten biggest clones take up about 25%. This clonotype was observed many times. Its antigen is not identified. The CDR3 spans 14 residues. Trimming took 6 bases from V and 5 from J, leaving 16 bases between them. The chain joins TRBV12-3 or TRBV12-4 to TRBJ2-5, with a tentative D call TRBD2 (6 bases). Sequenced material: PBMCs or a T cell subset sorted from them (not recorded which). The clonotype was recovered from a man between 18 and 29 years old who had mild COVID-19 (a few samples of this study predate the infection). Cell type and time point are not known. CDR3 in DNA: TGTGCCAGCAGCGTGCCTGGGACTCCGGAGACCCAGTACTTC. As protein: CASSVPGTPETQYF.